The source of this TCR beta chain is a study of shared clonotypes between healthy human individuals. Study background: The cohort had a couple of women and three men, ages 18 to 49.

Comments on this clone: Its antigen is undetermined.

Both subsets, CD45RA+ naive and CD45RA-negative memory, were split from the CD4+ cells. Clones were read by immunoSEQ multiplex PCR, and TCRdb kept only the in-frame ones, dropping some. The repertoire holds around 2.5 million clones, with approximately 93% as singletons. Study-level results: Across a handful of donors, naive CD4 shared 5% to 6%, naive CD8 more than 3%, memory CD4 about 2.4%, memory CD8 more than 0.35%. Generally, estimated richness proved larger in naive subsets than it did in memory subsets.

CDR1 and CDR2 from the germline V gene are SGDLS and YYNGEE. Unmatched junction bases numbered 12, after V lost 4 bases and J lost 4 bases. The length of the CDR3 is 16 residues. Sequencing was done on a sample of naive CD4+ T cells from PBMCs. This sample's subset: CD45RA+ positively selected. This clonotype was obtained from a man aged 18 to 30 in good health. Some clones in this sample may be carry-over from other donors' samples. The rearrangement links TRBV9 to TRBJ2-7, with TRBD2 matching 9 bases. The CDR3 nucleotides read TGTGCCAGCAGCTTGGGAGAGGGCGGGAGGGGATACGAGCAGTACTTC. Its protein is CASSLGEGGRGYEQYF.